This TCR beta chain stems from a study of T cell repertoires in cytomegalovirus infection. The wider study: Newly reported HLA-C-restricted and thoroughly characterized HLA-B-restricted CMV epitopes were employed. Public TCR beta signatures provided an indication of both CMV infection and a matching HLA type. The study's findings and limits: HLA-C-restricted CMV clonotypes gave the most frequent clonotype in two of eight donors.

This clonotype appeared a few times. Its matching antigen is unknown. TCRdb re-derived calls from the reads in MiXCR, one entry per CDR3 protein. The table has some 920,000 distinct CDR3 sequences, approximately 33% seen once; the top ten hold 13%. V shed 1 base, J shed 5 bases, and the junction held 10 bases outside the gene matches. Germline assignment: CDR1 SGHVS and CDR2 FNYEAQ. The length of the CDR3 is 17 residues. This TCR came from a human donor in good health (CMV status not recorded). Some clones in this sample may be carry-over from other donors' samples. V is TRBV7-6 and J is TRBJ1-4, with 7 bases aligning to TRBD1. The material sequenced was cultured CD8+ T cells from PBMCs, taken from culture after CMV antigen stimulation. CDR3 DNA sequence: TGTGCCAGCAGCTTAGGACACTCGACAGGGAGGAATGAAAAACTGTTTTTT. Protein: CASSLGHSTGRNEKLFF. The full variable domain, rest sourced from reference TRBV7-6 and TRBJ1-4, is GAGVSQSPRYKVTKRGQDVALRCDPISGHVSLYWYRQALGQGPEFLTYFNYEAQQDKSGLPNDRFSAERPEGSISTLTIQRTEQRDSAMYRCASSLGHSTGRNEKLFFGSGTQLSVL.